What follows are 20 T cell receptor beta chains derived from one specimen sequenced in a study of human T cells and chemical hapten exposure. TCRdb re-called the RACE reads through MiXCR, storing one row per CDR3 protein. This sample yields approximately 79,000 distinct CDR3 sequences, of which approximately 10% are seen a single time; around 1.5% belongs to the top ten. Time point: patch test 1, 2 weeks after DPC sensitization. Indicated treatment: therapeutic diphenylcyclopropenone sensitization with weekly scalp DPC. Sequencing was performed on whole blood, taken in connection with sensitization to the hapten diphenylcyclopropenone (DPC). These receptor sequences come from a woman in her 50s with alopecia areata. Some clones in this sample may be carry-over from other donors' samples.

This clonotype was observed at least ten times. The rearrangement uses TRBV2 and TRBJ2-7; D perhaps matches TRBD2 (5 bases). The CDR3 is 12 residues long. Trimming cost V 6 bases and J 6 bases, with 12 bases left between them. Per the germline V gene, CDR1 is SNHLY and CDR2 is FYNNEI. In DNA, the CDR3 is TGTGCCAGCAGGTACGGAGGATTCGAGCAGTACTTC. Encoded protein: CASRYGGFEQYF.

This clonotype was observed a handful of times. The rearrangement uses TRBV3-1 and TRBJ1-6, with D hard to call. The CDR3 length is 17 residues. V lost 0 bases and J lost 8, with 17 bases in between. Germline CDR1 is LGHDT and CDR2 is YNNKEL (reference sequence). CDR3: CASSQELLAQGHSPLHF. In DNA, the CDR3 is TGTGCCAGCAGCCAAGAACTTTTGGCCCAAGGTCATTCACCCCTCCACTTT.

This clonotype was seen repeatedly, ten times or more. The chain is built from TRBV11-2 and TRBJ1-2; D call uncertain. The CDR3 consists of 14 residues. From germline, CDR1 is SGHAT and CDR2 FQNNGV. Trimming removed 0 bases from V and 4 bases from J, with 9 bases in between. The CDR3 loop is CASSLDERPYGYTF. CDR3 DNA sequence: TGTGCCAGCAGCTTAGATGAACGACCCTATGGCTACACCTTC.

This clonotype showed up just a few times. The chain couples TRBV28 to TRBJ2-7, with 8 nucleotides matching TRBD2. The junction had 2 bases not matched to a gene; V was cut back by 1 base and J by 3 bases. This CDR3 is built from 14 residues. Looked up from germline, CDR1 is MDHEN and CDR2 is SYDVKM. The CDR3 DNA reads as TGTGCCAGCAGTTTATCCAGCGGGAGCTACGAGCAGTACTTC. Protein product: CASSLSSGSYEQYF.

CDR3 residues: CASRSGSYSYEQYF. DNA for the CDR3: TGTGCCAGCAGGTCGGGATCTTACTCCTACGAGCAGTACTTC. This chain links TRBV28 with TRBJ2-7, with D maybe TRBD2 (5 bases). V was clipped by 6 bases and J by 0 bases, with 12 bases between them. The CDR3 totals 14 residues. Per the germline V gene, CDR1 is MDHEN and CDR2 is SYDVKM.

This clonotype was detected a few times. This chain connects TRBV4-3 to TRBJ2-7; D gene unclear. Germline CDR1 LGHNA, CDR2 YSLEER. The CDR3 is 14 amino acids. V was trimmed by 4 bases and J by 6 bases, leaving 16 bases between them. CDR3 in amino acids: CASSPPGRAFEQYF. CDR3 coding DNA: TGCGCCAGCAGCCCCCCTGGACGAGCGTTCGAGCAGTACTTC.

The chain couples TRBV20-1 to TRBJ2-4; TRBD2 matches 16 bases. The V gene's germline CDR1 is DFQATT and CDR2 SNEGSKA (reference sequence). This CDR3 is built from 18 residues. V gave up 6 bases and J gave up 6 bases; unmatched junction bases: 14. CDR3 sequence: CSAGGLAGGFGSVNIQYF. CDR3 DNA: TGCAGTGCAGGGGGACTAGCGGGAGGGTTCGGTAGTGTAAACATTCAGTACTTC.

The sample holds a few counts of this clonotype. The chain combines TRBV10-1 with TRBJ1-3, with TRBD1 identical over 8 bases. Germline trimming cut 6 bases from V and 5 bases from J; bases unmatched to any gene: 6. There are 14 residues in the CDR3. Germline V gives CDR1 WNHNN, CDR2 SYGVQD (reference sequence). The CDR3 sequence: CASSPGTGRNTIYF. The CDR3 coding sequence is TGCGCCAGCAGCCCCGGGACAGGACGAAACACCATATATTTT.

J is TRBJ2-1 and V is TRBV18; TRBD1 might be the D (5 bases). V lost 8 bases and J lost 8, with 16 bases in between. Germline loops: CDR1 KGHSH, CDR2 LQKENI. This CDR3 comprises 13 residues. The CDR3 sequence is CASTPNAGYEQFF. The CDR3 DNA is TGTGCCAGCACCCCGAACGCAGGGTATGAGCAGTTCTTC.

A few counts support this clonotype. V usage is TRBV29-1 and J usage is TRBJ2-1; D is uncertain. CDR1 is SQVTM, CDR2 ANQGSEA, per germline. The CDR3 covers 12 residues. The V gene lost 4 bases and the J gene lost 6 bases, with 10 bases spanning the gap. DNA of the CDR3: TGCAGCGTTGGTCTCACCGCCAATGAGCAGTTCTTC. Translating gives CSVGLTANEQFF.

The rearrangement uses TRBV11-3 and TRBJ1-1; D unresolved. The germline gives CDR1 SGHNT, CDR2 YENEEA. The CDR3 extends over 14 amino acids. Trimming took 3 bases from V and 4 from J, leaving 12 bases between them. This CDR3 reads CASSFRGGTTEAFF. The CDR3 coding sequence is TGTGCCAGCAGCTTCAGAGGAGGTACCACTGAAGCTTTCTTT.

This clonotype was seen more than once but under ten times. This chain uses TRBV27 with TRBJ2-3, with D tentatively TRBD2 (6 bases). The CDR3 consists of 16 residues. Germline loops: CDR1 MNHEY, CDR2 SMNVEV (reference sequence). Trimming shortened V by 4 bases and J by 0 bases, and 14 bases separated the two germline ends. This CDR3 is CASSSPVGTSTDTQYF. The CDR3 DNA is TGTGCCAGCAGTTCCCCGGTTGGGACTAGCACAGATACGCAGTATTTT.

The table lists this clonotype with many counts. The chain joins TRBV3-1 to TRBJ2-1; D not resolved. Trimming shortened V by 0 bases and J by 0 bases, and 15 bases separated the two germline ends. This CDR3 region has 18 residues. Germline values: CDR1 LGHDT, CDR2 YNNKEL (reference sequence). The CDR3 loop reads CASSQDPGQISSYNEQFF. The CDR3 bases are TGTGCCAGCAGCCAAGACCCTGGGCAGATAAGCTCCTACAATGAGCAGTTCTTC.

This clonotype was picked up many times. The J gene is TRBJ2-6, the V gene TRBV2; the match to TRBD2 covers 7 bases. CDR1 and CDR2 (germline): SNHLY, FYNNEI. V shed 7 bases, J shed 0 bases, and the junction held 6 bases outside the gene matches. The CDR3 is made up of 16 amino acids. As DNA, the CDR3 is TGTGCCAGCACCCCGCGGGAGCCCTCTGGGGCCAACGTCCTGACTTTC. It yields the protein CASTPREPSGANVLTF.

The chain links TRBV3-1 to TRBJ1-1; TRBD1 matches 9 bases. CDR3 length: 14 amino acids. Trimming took 5 bases from V and 5 from J; bases not matched to a gene: 6. In germline, CDR1 is LGHDT, CDR2 YNNKEL (reference sequence). CDR3 loop: CASSTQGAWTEAFF. The CDR3, as DNA: TGTGCCAGCAGCACACAGGGGGCGTGGACTGAAGCTTTCTTT.

This clonotype was seen a handful of times. The rearrangement joins TRBV28 to TRBJ2-1, with D perhaps matching TRBD1 (5 bases). V was shortened by 3 bases and J by 5 bases, with 17 bases between the two germline ends. Germline CDR1 reads MDHEN; CDR2 reads SYDVKM. The length of the CDR3 is 16 residues. CDR3 in amino acids: CASSFSNVGRDNEQFF. In nucleotides, the CDR3 is TGTGCCAGCAGTTTCAGTAATGTGGGCAGGGACAATGAGCAGTTCTTC.

This clonotype was seen ten or more times. J is TRBJ2-6 and V is TRBV3-1, with D unclear. Trimming pared 3 bases from V and 4 bases from J, leaving 10 bases between. From germline, CDR1 is LGHDT and CDR2 YNNKEL (reference sequence). The CDR3 has 15 residues. Here the CDR3 reads CASSQGLGGANVLTF. The CDR3 DNA reads TGTGCCAGCAGCCAGGGCCTGGGAGGGGCCAACGTCCTGACTTTC.

This clonotype occurred a few times. The chain has TRBV7-6 and TRBJ2-3; possibly TRBD2 for D (6 bases). This CDR3 comprises 14 residues. Deletions cut 5 bases from V and 2 bases from J, with 11 bases between. The germline V gene has CDR1 SGHVS and CDR2 FNYEAQ. The CDR3 sequence: CASSPRRATDTQYF. The CDR3 nucleotides read TGTGCCAGCAGCCCCCGGAGGGCCACAGATACGCAGTATTTT.

The sample holds a few counts of this clonotype. The chain employs TRBV4-2 and TRBJ2-3; D is possibly TRBD2 (6 bases). V shed 1 base and J shed 0 bases, with 8 bases lying between them. CDR3 length: 15 amino acids. From germline, CDR1 is LGHNA and CDR2 YNFKEQ. CDR3 region: CASSQAAGSTDTQYF. In DNA, the CDR3 is TGTGCCAGCAGCCAAGCGGCGGGGAGCACAGATACGCAGTATTTT.

The chain couples TRBV25-1 to TRBJ2-3; 10 bases align to TRBD1. The germline gives CDR1 MGHDK, CDR2 SYGVNS. The CDR3 contains 16 residues. V was clipped by 1 base and J by 6 bases; unmatched bases: 7. The CDR3 coding sequence is TGTGCCAGCAGTGAATTTCGGACAGGGGGTCTGGATACGCAGTATTTT. Translated, it gives CASSEFRTGGLDTQYF.